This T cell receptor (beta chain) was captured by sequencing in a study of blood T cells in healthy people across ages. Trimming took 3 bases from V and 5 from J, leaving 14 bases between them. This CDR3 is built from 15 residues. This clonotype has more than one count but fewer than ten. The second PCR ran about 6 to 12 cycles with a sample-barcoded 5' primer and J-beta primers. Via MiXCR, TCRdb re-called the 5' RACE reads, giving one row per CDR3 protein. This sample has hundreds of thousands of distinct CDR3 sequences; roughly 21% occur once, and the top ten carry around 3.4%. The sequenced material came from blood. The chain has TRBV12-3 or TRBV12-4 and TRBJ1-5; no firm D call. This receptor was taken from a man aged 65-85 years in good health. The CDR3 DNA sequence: TGTGCCAGCAGTTTTGAGGGATCGGAGGATCAGCCCCAGCATTTT. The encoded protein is CASSFEGSEDQPQHF.